These 9 T cell receptor beta chains were sequenced from one sample in a study of T cell changes during pregnancy in multiple sclerosis. Here immunoSEQ multiplex PCR was the method, and the copy in TCRdb shows in-frame clones only, minus some. In the table there are 55,000 to 70,000 clones, approximately 91% of which are singletons. The starting material was peripheral blood, obtained after pregnancy. The receptors originated from a female donor with multiple sclerosis, enrolled in a pregnancy study.

The chain uses TRBV2 and TRBJ1-1; D call uncertain. Germline values: CDR1 SNHLY, CDR2 FYNNEI. CDR3 size: 14 residues. V was pared by 0 bases and J by 7 bases, with 12 bases between. DNA for the CDR3: TGTGCCAGCAGTGAAGCGCTCCCTAGTGGTGAAGCTTTCTTT. It is translated as CASSEALPSGEAFF.

This sequence joins TRBV6-5 and TRBJ1-6, with a possible D match to TRBD1 (5 bases). The CDR3 is 16 amino acids. The V gene's germline CDR1 is MNHEY and CDR2 SVGAGI. The ends were cut back, 4 bases at V and 3 bases at J, with 13 bases in the middle. CDR3 sequence (DNA): TGTGCCAGCAGTTCCTCGTTGGGGCTCTATAATTCACCCCTCCACTTT. It translates to CASSSSLGLYNSPLHF.

This clone appeared once. The chain links TRBV10-2 to TRBJ1-1, with D perhaps TRBD1 (5 bases). The CDR3 length is 14 residues. V lost 3 bases, J lost 5 bases, and 13 bases lay in between. Germline CDR1 and CDR2: WSHSY and SAAADI. The CDR3 region is CASSDWGRGTEAFF. The CDR3 nucleotides are TGCGCCAGCAGTGATTGGGGGAGGGGAACTGAAGCTTTCTTT.

The chain uses TRBV10-3 and TRBJ2-5, with a possible D match to TRBD1 (5 bases). The CDR3 has 16 amino acids. Per the germline V gene, CDR1 is ENHRY and CDR2 is SYGVKD. Trimming shortened V by 4 bases and J by 1 base, and 16 bases separated the two germline ends. CDR3 loop: CAISGYGQGSQETQYF. CDR3 nucleotide sequence: TGTGCCATCAGTGGCTATGGGCAGGGCAGCCAAGAGACCCAGTACTTC.

The chain is built from TRBV30 and TRBJ2-2; possibly TRBD1 for D (6 bases). Germline lookup yields CDR1 GTSNPN and CDR2 SVGIG (reference sequence). V dropped 5 bases and J dropped 3 bases, with 19 bases sitting between them. CDR3 length: 16 amino acids. The CDR3 DNA reads as TGTGCCTGGGGTTGGAGGAACAGGGAGTACACCGGGGAGCTGTTTTTT. Translating it yields CAWGWRNREYTGELFF.

The chain is built from TRBV7-3 and TRBJ2-3; 13 positions agree with TRBD2. The CDR3 loop spans 18 amino acids. After removal of 4 bases from V and 0 bases from J, the junction contained 7 bases not matched to a gene. Germline V gene sequence: CDR1 SGHTA, CDR2 FQGTGA. This chain's CDR3 is CASSSGLAGASSTDTQYF. The CDR3 DNA reads TGTGCCAGCAGCTCTGGACTAGCGGGGGCTTCTAGCACAGATACGCAGTATTTT.

The chain employs TRBV2 and TRBJ2-3, with D possibly TRBD2 on 6 matching bases. Germline-derived CDR1 and CDR2 are SNHLY and FYNNEI. The ends were cut back, 5 bases at V and 4 bases at J, with 16 bases in the middle. CDR3 size: 15 residues. This chain's CDR3 is CASSWEAQGADTQYF. The CDR3 DNA follows: TGTGCCAGCAGTTGGGAGGCGCAGGGCGCAGATACGCAGTATTTT.

This sequence joins TRBV30 and TRBJ1-2, with a weak D call TRBD1 (6 bases). V dropped 2 bases and J dropped 3 bases, with 13 bases sitting between them. This CDR3 has 14 residues. Germline values: CDR1 GTSNPN, CDR2 SVGIG (reference sequence). CDR3 region: CAWSRGAGDYGYTF. DNA of the CDR3: TGTGCCTGGAGTCGGGGGGCAGGAGACTATGGCTACACCTTC.

This chain uses TRBV7-2 with TRBJ2-7; 7 nucleotides agree with TRBD2. V trimming: 2 bases; J trimming: 9 bases; junction bases outside the gene matches: 10. The CDR3 runs to 14 residues. Germline values: CDR1 SGHTA, CDR2 FQGNSA. The CDR3: CASSLRGGVVGQYF. The CDR3 DNA reads as TGTGCCAGCAGCTTACGTGGGGGGGTAGTAGGGCAGTACTTC.